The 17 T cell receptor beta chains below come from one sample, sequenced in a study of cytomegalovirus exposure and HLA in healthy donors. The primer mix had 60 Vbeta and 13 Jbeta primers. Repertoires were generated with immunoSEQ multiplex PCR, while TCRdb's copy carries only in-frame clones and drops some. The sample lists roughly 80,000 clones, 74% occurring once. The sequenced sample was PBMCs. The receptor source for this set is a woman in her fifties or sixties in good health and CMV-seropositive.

CDR3 in amino acids: CAWSYQTNQQFF. CDR3 DNA: TGTGCCTGGAGCTACCAGACTAACCAGCAGTTCTTC. This chain joins TRBV30 and TRBJ2-1; tentative D call: TRBD2 (5 bases). With 3 bases removed from V and 11 bases from J, the gap between germline ends came to 14 bases. The CDR3 length is 12 residues. Germline lookup yields CDR1 GTSNPN and CDR2 SVGIG (reference sequence).

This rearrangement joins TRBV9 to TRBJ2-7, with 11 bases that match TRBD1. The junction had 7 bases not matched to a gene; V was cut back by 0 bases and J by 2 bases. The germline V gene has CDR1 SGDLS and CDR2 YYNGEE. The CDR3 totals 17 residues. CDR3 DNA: TGTGCCAGCAGCGTAGGGACAGGGGGCGCTTCCCCCTACGAGCAGTACTTC. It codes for CASSVGTGGASPYEQYF.

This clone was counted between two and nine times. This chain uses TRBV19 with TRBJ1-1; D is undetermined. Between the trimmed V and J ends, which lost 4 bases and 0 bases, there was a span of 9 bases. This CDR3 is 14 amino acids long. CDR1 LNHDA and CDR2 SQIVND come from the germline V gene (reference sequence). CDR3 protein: CASSTPGMNTEAFF. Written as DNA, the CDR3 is TGTGCCAGTAGTACACCGGGGATGAACACTGAAGCTTTCTTT.

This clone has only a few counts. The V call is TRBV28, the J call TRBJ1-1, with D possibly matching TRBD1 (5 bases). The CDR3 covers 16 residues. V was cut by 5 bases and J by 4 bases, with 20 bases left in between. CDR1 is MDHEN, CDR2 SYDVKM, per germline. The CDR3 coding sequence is TGTGCCAGCAGTACCTACACCAGGGTGAAGACCACTGAAGCTTTCTTT. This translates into CASSTYTRVKTTEAFF.

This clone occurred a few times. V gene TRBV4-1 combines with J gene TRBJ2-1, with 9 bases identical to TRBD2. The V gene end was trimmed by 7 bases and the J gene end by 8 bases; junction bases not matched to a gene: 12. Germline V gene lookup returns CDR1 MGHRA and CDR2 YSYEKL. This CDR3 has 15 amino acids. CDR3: CASTAFGLATDEQFF. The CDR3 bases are TGCGCCAGCACCGCCTTTGGACTAGCGACCGATGAGCAGTTCTTC.

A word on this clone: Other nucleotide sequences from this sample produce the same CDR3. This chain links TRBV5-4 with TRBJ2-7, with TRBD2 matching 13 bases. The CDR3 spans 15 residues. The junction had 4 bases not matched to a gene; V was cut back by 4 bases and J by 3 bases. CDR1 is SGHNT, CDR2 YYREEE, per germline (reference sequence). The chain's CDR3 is CASSPRTSGSYEQYF. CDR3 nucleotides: TGTGCCAGCAGCCCTCGGACTAGCGGGAGCTACGAGCAGTACTTC.

CDR3 DNA: TGTGCCAGCAGCCCCCGCGTAGGGGCCAATGAAAAACTGTTTTTT. Its translation: CASSPRVGANEKLFF. V gene TRBV7-2 combines with J gene TRBJ1-4; D might be TRBD1 (5 bases). Per the germline V gene, CDR1 is SGHTA and CDR2 is FQGNSA. V lost 5 bases and J 5 bases, leaving 15 bases between the germline ends. This CDR3 contains 15 residues.

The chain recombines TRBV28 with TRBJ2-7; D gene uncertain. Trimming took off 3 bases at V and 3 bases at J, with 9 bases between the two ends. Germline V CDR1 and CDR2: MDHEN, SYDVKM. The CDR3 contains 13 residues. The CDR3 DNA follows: TGTGCCAGCAGTTTGTATACCTACTACGAGCAGTACTTC. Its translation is CASSLYTYYEQYF. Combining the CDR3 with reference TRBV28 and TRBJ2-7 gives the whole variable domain DVKVTQSSRYLVKRTGEKVFLECVQDMDHENMFWYRQDPGLGLRLIYFSYDVKMKEKGDIPEGYSVSREKKERFSLILESASTNQTSMYLCASSLYTYYEQYFGPGTRLTVT.

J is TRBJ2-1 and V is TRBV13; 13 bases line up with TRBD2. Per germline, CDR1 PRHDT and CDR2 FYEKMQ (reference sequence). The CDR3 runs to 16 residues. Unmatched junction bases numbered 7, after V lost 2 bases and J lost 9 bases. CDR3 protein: CASSLQGLAGVGEQFF. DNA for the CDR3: TGTGCCAGCAGCTTACAAGGACTAGCGGGAGTAGGTGAGCAGTTCTTC.

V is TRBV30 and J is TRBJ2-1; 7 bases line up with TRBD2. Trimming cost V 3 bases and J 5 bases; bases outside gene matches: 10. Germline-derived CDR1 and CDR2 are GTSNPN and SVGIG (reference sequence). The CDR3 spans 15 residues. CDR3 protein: CAWRGGGLADNEQFF. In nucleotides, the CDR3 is TGTGCCTGGAGGGGGGGAGGGCTAGCGGACAATGAGCAGTTCTTC.

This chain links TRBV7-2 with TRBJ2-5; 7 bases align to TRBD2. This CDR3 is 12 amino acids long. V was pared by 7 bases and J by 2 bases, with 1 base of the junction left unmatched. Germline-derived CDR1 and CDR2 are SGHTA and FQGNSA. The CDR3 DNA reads TGTGCCAGCACGGGACTACAAGAGACCCAGTACTTC. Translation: CASTGLQETQYF.

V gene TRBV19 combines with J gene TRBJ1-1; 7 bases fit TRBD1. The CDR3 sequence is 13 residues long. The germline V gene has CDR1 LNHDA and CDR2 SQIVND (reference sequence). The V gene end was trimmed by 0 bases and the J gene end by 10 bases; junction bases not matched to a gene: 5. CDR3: CASSIERTGAAFF. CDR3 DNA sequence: TGTGCCAGTAGTATAGAGAGGACAGGCGCAGCTTTCTTT.

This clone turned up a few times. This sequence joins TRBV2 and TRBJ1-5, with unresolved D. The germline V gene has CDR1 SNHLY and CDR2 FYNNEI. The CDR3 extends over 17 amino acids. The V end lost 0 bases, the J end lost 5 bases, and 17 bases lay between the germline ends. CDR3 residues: CASSEANQAEAHQPQHF. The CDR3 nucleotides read TGTGCCAGCAGTGAAGCAAATCAGGCCGAAGCACATCAGCCCCAGCATTTT. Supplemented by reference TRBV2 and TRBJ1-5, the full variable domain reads EPEVTQTPSHQVTQMGQEVILRCVPISNHLYFYWYRQILGQKVEFLVSFYNNEISEKSEIFDDQFSVERPDGSNFTLKIRSTKLEDSAMYFCASSEANQAEAHQPQHFGDGTRLSIL.

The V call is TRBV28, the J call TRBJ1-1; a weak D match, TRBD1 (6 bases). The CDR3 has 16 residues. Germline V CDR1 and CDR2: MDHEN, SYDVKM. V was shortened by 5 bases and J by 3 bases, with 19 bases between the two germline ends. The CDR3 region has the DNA TGTGCCAGCAGTCCTTCGGGGGGGCTGGGAGACACTGAAGCTTTCTTT. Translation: CASSPSGGLGDTEAFF. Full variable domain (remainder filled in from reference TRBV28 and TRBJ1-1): DVKVTQSSRYLVKRTGEKVFLECVQDMDHENMFWYRQDPGLGLRLIYFSYDVKMKEKGDIPEGYSVSREKKERFSLILESASTNQTSMYLCASSPSGGLGDTEAFFGQGTRLTVV.

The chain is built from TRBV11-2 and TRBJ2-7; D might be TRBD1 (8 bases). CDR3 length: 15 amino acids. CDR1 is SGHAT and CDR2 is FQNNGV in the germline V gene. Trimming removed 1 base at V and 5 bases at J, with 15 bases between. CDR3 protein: CASSLVGGTGNEQYF. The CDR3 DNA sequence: TGTGCCAGCAGCTTAGTCGGGGGGACAGGCAACGAGCAGTACTTC.

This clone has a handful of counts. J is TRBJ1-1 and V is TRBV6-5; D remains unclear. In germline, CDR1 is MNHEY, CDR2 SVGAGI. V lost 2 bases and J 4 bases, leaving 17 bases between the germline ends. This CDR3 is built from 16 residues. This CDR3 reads CASSYRQLAGVTEAFF. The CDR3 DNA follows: TGTGCCAGCAGTTACCGTCAGTTAGCGGGAGTCACTGAAGCTTTCTTT.

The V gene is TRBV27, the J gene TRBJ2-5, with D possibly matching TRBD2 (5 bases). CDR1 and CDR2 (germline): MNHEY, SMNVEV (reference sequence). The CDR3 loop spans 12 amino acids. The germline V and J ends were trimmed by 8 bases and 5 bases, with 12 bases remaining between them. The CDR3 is CASGRDRETQYF. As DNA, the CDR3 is TGTGCCAGCGGACGGGATAGGGAGACCCAGTACTTC.